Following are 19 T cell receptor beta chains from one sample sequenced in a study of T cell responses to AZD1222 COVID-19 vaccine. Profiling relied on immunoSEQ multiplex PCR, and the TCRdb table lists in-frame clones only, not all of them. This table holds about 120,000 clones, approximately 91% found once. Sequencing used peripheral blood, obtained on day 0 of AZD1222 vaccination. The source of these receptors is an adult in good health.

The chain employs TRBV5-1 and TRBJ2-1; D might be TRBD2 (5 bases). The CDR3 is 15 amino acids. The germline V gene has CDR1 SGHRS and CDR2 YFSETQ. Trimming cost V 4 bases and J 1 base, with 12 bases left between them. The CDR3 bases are TGCGCCAGCAGCCTCCGGACTCAGTCCTACAATGAGCAGTTCTTC. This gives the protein CASSLRTQSYNEQFF. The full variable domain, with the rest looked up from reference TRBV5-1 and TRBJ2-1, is KAGVTQTPRYLIKTRGQQVTLSCSPISGHRSVSWYQQTPGQGLQFLFEYFSETQRNKGNFPGRFSGRQFSNSRSEMNVSTLELGDSALYLCASSLRTQSYNEQFFGPGTRLTVL.

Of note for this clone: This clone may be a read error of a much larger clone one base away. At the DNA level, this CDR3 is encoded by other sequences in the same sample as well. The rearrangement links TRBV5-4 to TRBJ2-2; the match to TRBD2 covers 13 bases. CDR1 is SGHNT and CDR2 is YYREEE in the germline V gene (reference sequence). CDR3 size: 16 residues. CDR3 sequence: CASSSRLAGGTGELFF. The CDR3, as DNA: TGTGCCAGCAGCTCTCGACTAGCGGGAGGAACCGGAGAGCTGTTTTTT.

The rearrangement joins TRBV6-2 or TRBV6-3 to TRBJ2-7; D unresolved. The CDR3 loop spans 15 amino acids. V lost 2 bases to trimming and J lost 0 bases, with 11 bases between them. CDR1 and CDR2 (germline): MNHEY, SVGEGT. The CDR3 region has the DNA TGTGCCAGCAGTTACGGTGGTTGGAGCTCCTACGAGCAGTACTTC. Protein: CASSYGGWSSYEQYF.

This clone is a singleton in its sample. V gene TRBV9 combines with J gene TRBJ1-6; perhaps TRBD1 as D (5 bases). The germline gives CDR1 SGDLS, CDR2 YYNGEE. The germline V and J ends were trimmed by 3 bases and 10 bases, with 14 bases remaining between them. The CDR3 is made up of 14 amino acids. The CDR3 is CASSAPGGASPLHF. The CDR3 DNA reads TGTGCCAGCAGCGCACCCGGGGGTGCCTCACCCCTCCACTTT.

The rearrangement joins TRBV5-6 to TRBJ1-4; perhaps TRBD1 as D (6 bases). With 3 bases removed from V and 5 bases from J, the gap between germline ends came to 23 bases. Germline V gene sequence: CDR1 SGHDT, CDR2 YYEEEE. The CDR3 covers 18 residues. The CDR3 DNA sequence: TGTGCCAGCAGCTCGGGGGCCCTCTCGGTAGGGGAAAATGAAAAACTGTTTTTT. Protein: CASSSGALSVGENEKLFF.

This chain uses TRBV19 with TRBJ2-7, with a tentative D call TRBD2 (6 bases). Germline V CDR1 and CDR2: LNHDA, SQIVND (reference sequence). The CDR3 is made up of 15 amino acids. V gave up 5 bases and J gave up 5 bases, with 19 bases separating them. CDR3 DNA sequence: TGTGCCAGTAGTCCCTCCGGCGGGAAAAGAGACGAGCAGTACTTC. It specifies CASSPSGGKRDEQYF.

The CDR3 DNA reads TGTGCCAGCAGCCCGACAGGGTCGGCAGATACGCAGTATTTT. This gives the protein CASSPTGSADTQYF. The chain uses TRBV5-4 and TRBJ2-3, with 7 bases aligning to TRBD1. The CDR3 loop spans 14 amino acids. Per germline, CDR1 SGHNT and CDR2 YYREEE (reference sequence). The V segment lost 4 bases and the J segment 4 bases; nucleotides outside the gene matches: 6.

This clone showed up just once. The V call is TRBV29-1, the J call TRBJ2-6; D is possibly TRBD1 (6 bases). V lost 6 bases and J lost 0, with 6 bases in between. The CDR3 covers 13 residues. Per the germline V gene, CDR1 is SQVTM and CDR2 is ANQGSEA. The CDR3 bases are TGCAGCGTGGACAGCTCTGGGGCCAACGTCCTGACTTTC. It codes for CSVDSSGANVLTF.

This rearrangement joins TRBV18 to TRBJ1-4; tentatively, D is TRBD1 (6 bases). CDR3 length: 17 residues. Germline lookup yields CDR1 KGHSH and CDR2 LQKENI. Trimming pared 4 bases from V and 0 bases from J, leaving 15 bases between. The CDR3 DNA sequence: TGTGCCAGCTCACTCGACCGAACAGGGTCAACTAATGAAAAACTGTTTTTT. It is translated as CASSLDRTGSTNEKLFF.

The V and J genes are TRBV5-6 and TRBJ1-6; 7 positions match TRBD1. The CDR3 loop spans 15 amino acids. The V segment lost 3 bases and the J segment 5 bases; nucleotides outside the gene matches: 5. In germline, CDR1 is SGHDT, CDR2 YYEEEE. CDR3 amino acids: CASSSGDRNNSPLHF. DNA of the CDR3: TGTGCCAGCAGCTCGGGGGACAGAAATAATTCACCCCTCCACTTT. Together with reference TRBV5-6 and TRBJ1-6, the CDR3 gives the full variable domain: DAGVTQSPTHLIKTRGQQVTLRCSPKSGHDTVSWYQQALGQGPQFIFQYYEEEERQRGNFPDRFSGHQFPNYSSELNVNALLLGDSALYLCASSSGDRNNSPLHFGNGTRLTVT.

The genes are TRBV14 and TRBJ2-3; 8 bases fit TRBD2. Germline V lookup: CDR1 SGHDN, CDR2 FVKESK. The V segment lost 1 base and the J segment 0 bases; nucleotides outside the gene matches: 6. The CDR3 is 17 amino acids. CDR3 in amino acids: CASSQAWGTRSTDTQYF. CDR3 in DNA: TGTGCCAGCAGCCAAGCCTGGGGGACTAGAAGCACAGATACGCAGTATTTT.

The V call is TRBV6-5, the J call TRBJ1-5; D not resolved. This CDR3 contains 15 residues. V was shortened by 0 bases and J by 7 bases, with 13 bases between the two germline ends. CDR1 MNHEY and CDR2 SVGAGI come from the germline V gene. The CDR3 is CASSYSSGSKQPQHF. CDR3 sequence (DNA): TGTGCCAGCAGTTACTCATCGGGGTCAAAACAGCCCCAGCATTTT.

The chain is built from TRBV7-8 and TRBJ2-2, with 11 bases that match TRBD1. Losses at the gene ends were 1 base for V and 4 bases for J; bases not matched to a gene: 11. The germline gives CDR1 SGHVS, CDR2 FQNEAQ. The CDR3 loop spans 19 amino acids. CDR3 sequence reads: CASSLERTGQGVSTGELFF. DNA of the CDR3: TGTGCCAGCAGCTTAGAACGTACGGGACAGGGGGTGTCCACCGGGGAGCTGTTTTTT.

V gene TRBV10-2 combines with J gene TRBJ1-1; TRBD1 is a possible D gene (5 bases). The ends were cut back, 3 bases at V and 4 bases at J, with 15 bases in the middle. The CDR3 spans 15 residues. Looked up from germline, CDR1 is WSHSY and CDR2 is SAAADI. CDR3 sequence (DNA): TGCGCCAGCAGTGACCAGGCTGGGGCGCCCACTGAAGCTTTCTTT. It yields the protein CASSDQAGAPTEAFF.

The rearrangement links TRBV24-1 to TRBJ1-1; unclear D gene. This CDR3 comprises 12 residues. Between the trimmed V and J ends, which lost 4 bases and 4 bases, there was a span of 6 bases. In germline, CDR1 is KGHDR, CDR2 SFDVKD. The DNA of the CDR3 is TGTGCCACCAGTGACGCCTTCACTGAAGCTTTCTTT. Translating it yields CATSDAFTEAFF.

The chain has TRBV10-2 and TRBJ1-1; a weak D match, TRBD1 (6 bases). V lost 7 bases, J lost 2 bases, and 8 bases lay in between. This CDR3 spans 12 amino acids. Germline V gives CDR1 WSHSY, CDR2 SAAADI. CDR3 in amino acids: CASTGANTEAFF. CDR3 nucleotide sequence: TGCGCCAGCACGGGGGCCAACACTGAAGCTTTCTTT.

CDR3: CASSYSSVRVGQPQHF. For the CDR3, the DNA is TGTGCCAGCAGTTACTCGTCGGTCAGGGTCGGGCAGCCCCAGCATTTT. The rearrangement links TRBV6-6 to TRBJ1-5, with a tentative D call TRBD1 (5 bases). The V and J ends lost 0 bases and 7 bases respectively, with 16 bases between them. CDR1 is MNHNY and CDR2 is SVGAGI in the germline V gene (reference sequence). The CDR3 runs 16 residues.

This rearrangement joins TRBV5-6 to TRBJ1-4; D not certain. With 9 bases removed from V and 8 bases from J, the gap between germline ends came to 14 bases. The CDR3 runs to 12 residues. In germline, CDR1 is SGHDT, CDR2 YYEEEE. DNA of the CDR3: TGTGCCACCTCCTCCGGGATGGAAAAACTGTTTTTT. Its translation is CATSSGMEKLFF.

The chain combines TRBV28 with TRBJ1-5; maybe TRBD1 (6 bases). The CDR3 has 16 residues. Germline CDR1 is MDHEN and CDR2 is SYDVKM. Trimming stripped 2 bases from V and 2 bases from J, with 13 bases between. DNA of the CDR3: TGTGCCAGCAGTTTAGACCCCGGGGGCCGCAATCAGCCCCAGCATTTT. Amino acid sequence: CASSLDPGGRNQPQHF. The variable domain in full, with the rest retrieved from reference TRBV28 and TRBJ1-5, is DVKVTQSSRYLVKRTGEKVFLECVQDMDHENMFWYRQDPGLGLRLIYFSYDVKMKEKGDIPEGYSVSREKKERFSLILESASTNQTSMYLCASSLDPGGRNQPQHFGDGTRLSIL.